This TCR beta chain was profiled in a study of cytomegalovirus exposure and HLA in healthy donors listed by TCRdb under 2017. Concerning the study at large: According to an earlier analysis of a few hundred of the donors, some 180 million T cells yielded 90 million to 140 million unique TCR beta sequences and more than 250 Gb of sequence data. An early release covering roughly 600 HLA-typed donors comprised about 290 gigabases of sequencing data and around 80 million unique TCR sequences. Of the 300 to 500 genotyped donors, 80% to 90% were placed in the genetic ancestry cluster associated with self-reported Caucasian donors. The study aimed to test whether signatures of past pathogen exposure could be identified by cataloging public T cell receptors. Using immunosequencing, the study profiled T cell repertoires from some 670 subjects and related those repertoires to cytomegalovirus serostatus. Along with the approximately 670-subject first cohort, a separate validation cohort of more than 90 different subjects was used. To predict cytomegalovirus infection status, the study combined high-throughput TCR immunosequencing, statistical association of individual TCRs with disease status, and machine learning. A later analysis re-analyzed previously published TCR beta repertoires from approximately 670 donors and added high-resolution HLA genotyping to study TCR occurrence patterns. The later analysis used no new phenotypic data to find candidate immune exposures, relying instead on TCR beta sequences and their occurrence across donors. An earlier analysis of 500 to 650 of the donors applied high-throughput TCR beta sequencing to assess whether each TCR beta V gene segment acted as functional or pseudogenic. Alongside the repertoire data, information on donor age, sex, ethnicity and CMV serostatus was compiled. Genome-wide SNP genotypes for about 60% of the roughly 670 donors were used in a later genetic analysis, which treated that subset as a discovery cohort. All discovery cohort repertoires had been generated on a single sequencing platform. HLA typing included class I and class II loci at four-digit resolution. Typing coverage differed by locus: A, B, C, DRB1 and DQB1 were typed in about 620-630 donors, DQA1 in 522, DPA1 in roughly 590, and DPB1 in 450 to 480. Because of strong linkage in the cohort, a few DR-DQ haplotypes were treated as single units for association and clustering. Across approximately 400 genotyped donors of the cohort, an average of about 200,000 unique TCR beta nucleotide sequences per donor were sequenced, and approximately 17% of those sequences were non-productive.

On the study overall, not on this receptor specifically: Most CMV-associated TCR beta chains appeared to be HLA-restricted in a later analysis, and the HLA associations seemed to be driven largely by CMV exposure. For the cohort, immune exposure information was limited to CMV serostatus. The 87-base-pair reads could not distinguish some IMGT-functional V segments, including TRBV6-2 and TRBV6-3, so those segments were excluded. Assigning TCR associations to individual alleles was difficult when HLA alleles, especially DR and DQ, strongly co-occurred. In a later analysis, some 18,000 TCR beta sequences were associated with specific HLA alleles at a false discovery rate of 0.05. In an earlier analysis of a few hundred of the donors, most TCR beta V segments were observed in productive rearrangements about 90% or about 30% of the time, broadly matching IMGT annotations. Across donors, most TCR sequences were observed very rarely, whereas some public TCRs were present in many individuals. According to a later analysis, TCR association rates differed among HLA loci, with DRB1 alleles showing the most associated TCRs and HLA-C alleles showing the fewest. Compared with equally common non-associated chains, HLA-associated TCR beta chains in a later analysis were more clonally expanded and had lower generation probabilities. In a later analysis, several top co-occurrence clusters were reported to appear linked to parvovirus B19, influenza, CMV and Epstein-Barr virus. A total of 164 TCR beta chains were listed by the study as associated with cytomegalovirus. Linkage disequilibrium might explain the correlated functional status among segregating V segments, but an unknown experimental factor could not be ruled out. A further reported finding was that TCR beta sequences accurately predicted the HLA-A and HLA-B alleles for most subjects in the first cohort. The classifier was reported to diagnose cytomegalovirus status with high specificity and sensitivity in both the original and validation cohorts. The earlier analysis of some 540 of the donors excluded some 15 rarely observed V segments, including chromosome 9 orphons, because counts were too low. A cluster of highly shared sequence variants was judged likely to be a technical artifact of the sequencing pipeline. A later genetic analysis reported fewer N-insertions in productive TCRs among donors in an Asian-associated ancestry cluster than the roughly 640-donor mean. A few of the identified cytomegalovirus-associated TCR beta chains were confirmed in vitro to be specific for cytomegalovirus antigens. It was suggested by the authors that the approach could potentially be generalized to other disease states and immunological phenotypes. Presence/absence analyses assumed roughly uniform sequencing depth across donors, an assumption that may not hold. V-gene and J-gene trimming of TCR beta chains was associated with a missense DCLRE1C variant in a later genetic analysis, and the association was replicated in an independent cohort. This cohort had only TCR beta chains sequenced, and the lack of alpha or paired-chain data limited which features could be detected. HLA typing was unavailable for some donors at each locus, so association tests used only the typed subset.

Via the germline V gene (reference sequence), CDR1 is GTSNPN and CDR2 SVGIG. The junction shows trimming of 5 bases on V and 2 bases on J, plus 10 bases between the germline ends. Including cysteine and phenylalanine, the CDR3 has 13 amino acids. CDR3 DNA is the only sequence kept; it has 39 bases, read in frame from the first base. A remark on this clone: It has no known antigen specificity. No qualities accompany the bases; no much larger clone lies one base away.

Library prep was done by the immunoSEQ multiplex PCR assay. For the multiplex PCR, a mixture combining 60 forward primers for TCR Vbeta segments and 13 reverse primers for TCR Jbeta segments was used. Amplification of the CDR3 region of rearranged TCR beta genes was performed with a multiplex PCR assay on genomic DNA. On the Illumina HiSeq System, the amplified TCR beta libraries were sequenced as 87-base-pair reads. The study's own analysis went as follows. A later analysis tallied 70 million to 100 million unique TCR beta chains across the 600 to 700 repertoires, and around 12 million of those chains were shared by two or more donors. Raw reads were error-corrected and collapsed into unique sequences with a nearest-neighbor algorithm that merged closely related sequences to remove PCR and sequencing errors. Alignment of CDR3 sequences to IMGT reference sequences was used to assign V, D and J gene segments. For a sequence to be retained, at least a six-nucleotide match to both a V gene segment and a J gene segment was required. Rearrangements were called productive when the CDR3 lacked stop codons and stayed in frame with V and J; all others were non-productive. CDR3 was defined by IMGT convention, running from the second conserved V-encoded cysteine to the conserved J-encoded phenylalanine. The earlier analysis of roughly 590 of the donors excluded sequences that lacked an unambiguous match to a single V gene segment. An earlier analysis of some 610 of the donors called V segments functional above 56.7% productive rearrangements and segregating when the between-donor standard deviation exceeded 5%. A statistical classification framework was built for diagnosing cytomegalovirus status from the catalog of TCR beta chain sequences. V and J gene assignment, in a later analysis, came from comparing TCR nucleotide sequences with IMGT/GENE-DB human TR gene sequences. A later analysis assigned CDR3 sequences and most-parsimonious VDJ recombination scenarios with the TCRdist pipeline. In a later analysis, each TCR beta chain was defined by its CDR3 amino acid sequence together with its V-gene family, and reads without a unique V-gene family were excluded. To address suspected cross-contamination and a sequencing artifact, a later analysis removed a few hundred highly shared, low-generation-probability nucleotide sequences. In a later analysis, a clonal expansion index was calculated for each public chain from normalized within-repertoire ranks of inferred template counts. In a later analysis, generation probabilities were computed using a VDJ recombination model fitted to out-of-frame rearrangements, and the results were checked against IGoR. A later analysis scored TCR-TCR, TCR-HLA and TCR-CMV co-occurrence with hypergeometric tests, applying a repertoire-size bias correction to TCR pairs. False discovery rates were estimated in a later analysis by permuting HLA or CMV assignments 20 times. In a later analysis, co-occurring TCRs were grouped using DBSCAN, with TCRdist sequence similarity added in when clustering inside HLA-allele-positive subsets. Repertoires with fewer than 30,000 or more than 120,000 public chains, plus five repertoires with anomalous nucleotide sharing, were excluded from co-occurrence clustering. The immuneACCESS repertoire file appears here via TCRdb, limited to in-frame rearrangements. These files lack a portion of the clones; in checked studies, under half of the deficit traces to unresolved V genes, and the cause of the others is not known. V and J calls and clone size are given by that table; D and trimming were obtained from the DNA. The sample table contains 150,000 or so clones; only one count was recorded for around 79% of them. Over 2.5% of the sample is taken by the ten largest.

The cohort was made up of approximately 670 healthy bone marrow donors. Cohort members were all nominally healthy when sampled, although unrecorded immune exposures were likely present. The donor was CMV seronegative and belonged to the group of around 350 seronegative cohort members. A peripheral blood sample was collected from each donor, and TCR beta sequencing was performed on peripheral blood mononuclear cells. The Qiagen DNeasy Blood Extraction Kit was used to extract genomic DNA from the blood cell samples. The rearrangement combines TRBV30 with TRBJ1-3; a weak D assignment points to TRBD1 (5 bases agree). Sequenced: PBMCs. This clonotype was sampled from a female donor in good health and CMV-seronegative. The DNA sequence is TGTGCCTGGTGCAGGGCCCCTGGAAACACCATATATTTT. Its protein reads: CAWCRAPGNTIYF.